These T cell receptor beta chains were read from a single sample in a study of chemoradiotherapy in HPV16-positive cancers. Clones were sequenced by immunoSEQ multiplex PCR, and TCRdb holds only the in-frame ones, with some missing. The sample shows over a thousand clones, roughly 90% of them seen only once. Sequenced here: tumor tissue, sampled from a patient who underwent chemoradiotherapy. Receptors were obtained from a human donor with HPV-associated anogenital cancer. Each CDR3 is given with its conserved first and last residue. A D gene is named only where the DNA matches it firmly. Part of the rows lack a size; the others show once, few, many or a class for expanded clones.

>TRBV4-3|NA|NA|TRBJ2-3
CASSHTGKSSGTDTQYF
TGCGCCAGCAGCCATACCGGGAAGAGTTCGGGGACAGATACGCAGTATTTT
>TRBV19|NA|NA|TRBJ2-1
CASSKLLRWNEQFF
TGTGCCAGTAGTAAACTCTTGCGTTGGAATGAGCAGTTCTTC
>TRBV9|NA|NA|TRBJ1-2
CASPRALGYGYTF
TGTGCCAGCCCCCGGGCGCTTGGGTATGGCTACACCTTC
>TRBV4-2|TRBD2|once|TRBJ2-5
CASSQGAGLAEETQYF
TGTGCCAGCAGCCAAGGAGCGGGACTAGCAGAAGAGACCCAGTACTTC
>TRBV5-5|NA|NA|TRBJ1-3
CASSTKDLGGNTIYF
TGTGCCAGCAGCACTAAGGACCTAGGAGGTAACACCATATATTTT
>TRBV7-9|NA|NA|TRBJ2-7
CASSPQGPYEQYF
TGTGCCAGCAGCCCGCAGGGACCCTACGAGCAGTACTTC
>TRBV4-1|TRBD2|NA|TRBJ2-1
CASSQSGSGGEGSYNEQFF
TGCGCCAGCAGCCAAAGTGGTAGCGGGGGGGAAGGTTCCTACAATGAGCAGTTCTTC
>TRBV10-3|NA|NA|TRBJ1-4
CAISDRDEKLFF
TGTGCCATCAGTGACAGGGATGAAAAACTGTTTTTT
>TRBV6-1|NA|once|TRBJ1-2
CASSEAWRVNYGYTF
TGTGCCAGCAGTGAAGCATGGAGGGTTAACTATGGCTACACCTTC
>TRBV27|NA|NA|TRBJ1-2
CASSPIGGGYTF
TGTGCCAGCAGTCCGATAGGTGGTGGCTACACCTTC
>TRBV4-2|NA|NA|TRBJ1-1
CASSLSPGTEEAFF
TGTGCCAGCAGCCTATCCCCCGGGACGGAAGAAGCTTTCTTT
>TRBV14|NA|NA|TRBJ2-7
CASSQDKQPTYEQYF
TGTGCCAGCAGCCAAGATAAACAGCCTACCTACGAGCAGTACTTC
>TRBV5-1|NA|once|TRBJ2-3
CASSLAVGGTDTQYF
TGCGCCAGCAGCTTGGCCGTGGGCGGCACAGATACGCAGTATTTT
>TRBV5-1|TRBD2|NA|TRBJ2-3
CASSISGVSTDTQYF
TGCGCCAGCAGCATTAGCGGGGTGAGCACAGATACGCAGTATTTT
>TRBV6-5|NA|NA|TRBJ1-1
CASSRTKNTEAFF
TGTGCCAGCAGCCGGACAAAAAACACTGAAGCTTTCTTT
>TRBV7-2|NA|NA|TRBJ1-2
CASSLPGRGYTF
TGTGCCAGCAGCTTACCAGGGAGGGGTTACACCTTC
>TRBV10-3|TRBD1|NA|TRBJ2-4
CAIKPGQGKNIQYF
TGTGCCATCAAACCGGGACAGGGTAAAAACATTCAGTACTTC
>TRBV5-6|NA|NA|TRBJ2-5
CASSPRQGTQYF
TGTGCCAGCAGCCCTCGGCAGGGGACCCAGTACTTC
>TRBV10-3|TRBD1|NA|TRBJ1-1
CAISDGQGRKNTEAFF
TGTGCCATCAGTGACGGACAGGGAAGGAAAAACACTGAAGCTTTCTTT
>TRBV6-6|NA|few|TRBJ1-5
CASSQTAYSNQPQHF
TGTGCCAGCAGTCAGACAGCGTATAGCAATCAGCCCCAGCATTTT
>TRBV2|NA|NA|TRBJ2-7
CASSPVKEQYF
TGTGCCAGCAGTCCGGTAAAGGAGCAGTACTTC
>TRBV5-1|TRBD1|NA|TRBJ2-1
CASSFGGTGSPREQFF
TGCGCCAGCAGCTTCGGAGGGACAGGGTCCCCTCGTGAGCAGTTCTTC
>TRBV6-4|NA|once|TRBJ1-1
CASSEGENTEAFF
TGTGCCAGCAGTGAAGGGGAAAACACTGAAGCTTTCTTT